This is a list of T cell receptor beta chains from one sample in a study of shared clonotypes between healthy human individuals. Profiling relied on immunoSEQ multiplex PCR, and the TCRdb table lists in-frame clones only, not all of them. The sample gives 400,000 or so clones, around 96% of which show up once; 0.32% is in the top ten. Sequencing was done on a sample of memory CD8+ T cells sorted from blood. The receptors were gathered from a young man in good health. The CDR3 runs from the conserved cysteine through the conserved F or W. A D gene is named only where the DNA matches it firmly. Size is stated for part of the rows, as once, few or many counts, or as a class when the clone is expanded.

clone_size j_call d_call v_call cdr3_nt cdr3_aa
. TRBJ2-2 . TRBV5-4 TGTGCCAGCAGCTTGGGTAGGGCACACCCCAACACCGGGGAGCTGTTTTTT CASSLGRAHPNTGELFF
. TRBJ2-1 TRBD2 TRBV10-3 TGTGCCATCAGTGAGTTAGAGGGACTAGGGGAGTTCTTC CAISELEGLGEFF
. TRBJ2-3 . TRBV25-1 TGTGCCAGCAAAGGGACGACCACAGATACGCAGTATTTT CASKGTTTDTQYF
once TRBJ2-7 . TRBV28 TGTGCCAGCAACAGGGATATTGGGGGTTACGAGCAGTACTTC CASNRDIGGYEQYF
. TRBJ1-1 . TRBV18 TGTGCCAGCTCACCAAAGGAAAGGGTGAACACTGAAGCTTTCTTT CASSPKERVNTEAFF
once TRBJ1-2 . TRBV5-5 TGTGCCAGCAGCCCTGGGCGGGGCGTCTACACCTTC CASSPGRGVYTF
. TRBJ2-1 . TRBV9 TGTGCCAGCAGCGCTTACTCCTACAATGAGCAGTTCTTC CASSAYSYNEQFF
. TRBJ1-1 . TRBV6-5 TGTGCCAGCAGTTACCGACCTAACACTGAAGCTTTCTTT CASSYRPNTEAFF
. TRBJ1-5 . TRBV27 TGTGCCAGCAGTTTAGGGGCAGGGAGACAGCCCCAGCATTTT CASSLGAGRQPQHF
. TRBJ1-2 TRBD1 TRBV6-5 TGTGCCAGCAGTTACTCGGGACAGGGGGCAGGTGGCTACACCTTC CASSYSGQGAGGYTF
. TRBJ2-3 . TRBV27 TGTGCCAGCACGGCAGACAGGCTGACGCAGTATTTT CASTADRLTQYF
. TRBJ2-3 . TRBV5-1 TGCGCCAGCAATTCTGAAGGGAGCACAGATACGCAGTATTTT CASNSEGSTDTQYF
. TRBJ2-5 TRBD2 TRBV2 TGTGCCAGCAGTGGATTAGTAGCGGGAGGTTTAGAGACCCAGTACTTC CASSGLVAGGLETQYF
once TRBJ1-4 . TRBV7-9 TGTGCCAGCAGCTTGTCCTGGGGGGGCGAACTGTTTTTT CASSLSWGGELFF